These 23 T cell receptor beta chains share one sample of origin, sequenced in a study of cytomegalovirus exposure and HLA in healthy donors. Profiled with immunoSEQ multiplex PCR; TCRdb holds only in-frame clones, not every one. The data contain 200,000 or so clones, 84% of them seen just once; the ten biggest clones take up less than 9%. Sequenced: PBMCs. The receptor source for this set is a man younger than 35 in good health and CMV-seropositive.

The chain employs TRBV9 and TRBJ1-4; 9 nucleotides align to TRBD1. J was trimmed by 7 bases and V by 3 bases; bases with no gene match: 10. The length of the CDR3 is 16 residues. In germline, CDR1 is SGDLS, CDR2 YYNGEE. CDR3 sequence (DNA): TGTGCCAGCAGCGGGGGGACAGGGCCGGTTAGTGAAAAACTGTTTTTT. It yields the protein CASSGGTGPVSEKLFF.

This clone was seen more than once but under ten times. The chain employs TRBV18 and TRBJ2-5; TRBD1 is a possible D gene (5 bases). This CDR3 is built from 14 residues. The V end was cut by 6 bases, the J end by 4 bases, with 15 bases between. The germline V gene has CDR1 KGHSH and CDR2 LQKENI. The CDR3 is CASSPIQGSETQYF. CDR3 DNA sequence: TGTGCCAGCTCTCCGATCCAGGGATCAGAGACCCAGTACTTC.

The chain recombines TRBV25-1 with TRBJ2-2; 8 bases agree with TRBD2. Trimming removed 5 bases from V and 4 bases from J; junction bases left unmatched: 0. This CDR3 is built from 13 residues. Germline CDR1 reads MGHDK; CDR2 reads SYGVNS. CDR3 amino acids: CASSREGTGELFF. The CDR3 nucleotides are TGTGCCAGCAGTCGGGAGGGCACCGGGGAGCTGTTTTTT.

V gene TRBV7-2 combines with J gene TRBJ2-2, with 12 positions matching TRBD2. Trimming took 7 bases from V and 5 from J; bases not matched to a gene: 5. This CDR3 is built from 15 residues. Germline lookup yields CDR1 SGHTA and CDR2 FQGNSA. As DNA, the CDR3 is TGTGCCAGCACTTTACTAGCGGGAGGTACCGGGGAGCTGTTTTTT. Residues: CASTLLAGGTGELFF. Full variable domain (missing parts from reference TRBV7-2 and TRBJ2-2): GAGVSQSPSNKVTEKGKDVELRCDPISGHTALYWYRQSLGQGLEFLIYFQGNSAPDKSGLPSDRFSAERTGGSVSTLTIQRTQQEDSAVYLCASTLLAGGTGELFFGEGSRLTVL.

This chain links TRBV5-8 with TRBJ1-2; D uncertain. CDR3 length: 13 residues. Looked up from germline, CDR1 is SGHTS and CDR2 is YDEGEE. Deletions cut 4 bases from V and 4 bases from J, with 11 bases between. CDR3 nucleotides: TGTGCCAGCAGCCCCAGACTGATCTATGGCTACACCTTC. It specifies CASSPRLIYGYTF.

The CDR3 bases are TGTGCTAGCGCCCTCGAGCTCGGGGCCAACGTCCTGACTTTC. Its protein product is CASALELGANVLTF. The chain joins TRBV12-5 to TRBJ2-6; D gene unclear. Trimming shortened V by 9 bases and J by 4 bases, and 13 bases separated the two germline ends. CDR1 is LGHNT and CDR2 is FRNRAP in the germline V gene. The CDR3 covers 14 residues.

This sequence joins TRBV28 and TRBJ2-1; 8 nucleotides align to TRBD2. This CDR3 has 16 residues. J was trimmed by 4 bases and V by 7 bases; bases with no gene match: 12. Germline V gene data show CDR1 as MDHEN and CDR2 as SYDVKM. Here the CDR3 DNA reads TGTGCCAGCATGGAGAATAGCGGGAACCTGTACAATGAGCAGTTCTTC. Its translation is CASMENSGNLYNEQFF.

V gene TRBV9 combines with J gene TRBJ2-1; 12 bases are shared with TRBD2. V lost 2 bases and J lost 9; bases outside the gene matches: 9. The CDR3 sequence is 16 residues long. Looked up from germline, CDR1 is SGDLS and CDR2 is YYNGEE. CDR3 in DNA: TGTGCCAGCAGCGTCGGACTAGCGGGATCCCGCAGTGAGCAGTTCTTC. Protein: CASSVGLAGSRSEQFF.

The rearrangement joins TRBV30 to TRBJ2-5; TRBD2 is a possible D gene (5 bases). V lost 3 bases and J 0 bases, leaving 11 bases between the germline ends. Per germline, CDR1 GTSNPN and CDR2 SVGIG (reference sequence). CDR3 length equals 14 residues. The CDR3 protein is CAWRRPGYQETQYF. As DNA, the CDR3 is TGTGCCTGGAGACGACCGGGGTACCAAGAGACCCAGTACTTC.

The chain has TRBV15 and TRBJ2-3; unclear D gene. V dropped 4 bases and J dropped 2 bases, with 7 bases sitting between them. CDR1 and CDR2 from the germline V gene are LNHNV and YYDKDF (reference sequence). The CDR3 contains 13 residues. CDR3 sequence: CATSMRTTDTQYF. The CDR3 nucleotides are TGTGCCACCAGCATGCGTACCACAGATACGCAGTATTTT.

This sequence joins TRBV5-4 and TRBJ2-1; 7 nucleotides line up with TRBD2. The CDR3 consists of 14 residues. Germline CDR1 is SGHNT and CDR2 is YYREEE (reference sequence). The V gene end was trimmed by 0 bases and the J gene end by 6 bases; junction bases not matched to a gene: 3. CDR3: CASSLGGRGNEQFF. As DNA, the CDR3 is TGTGCCAGCAGCTTGGGCGGGAGAGGCAATGAGCAGTTCTTC.

The chain joins TRBV29-1 to TRBJ2-1; D not resolved. The CDR3 covers 11 residues. Germline values: CDR1 SQVTM, CDR2 ANQGSEA. The V gene lost 8 bases and the J gene lost 7 bases, with 12 bases spanning the gap. The CDR3 DNA reads as TGCAGCCCAATGATGCGGAATGAGCAGTTCTTC. It encodes CSPMMRNEQFF.

The V and J genes are TRBV6-5 and TRBJ2-5; maybe TRBD2 (7 bases). This CDR3 is 14 amino acids long. Germline CDR1 and CDR2: MNHEY and SVGAGI. The V end lost 7 bases, the J end lost 6 bases, and 18 bases lay between the germline ends. The CDR3 nucleotides are TGTGCCAGCAACTTCGGGGGGCCGGGTCAGACCCAGTACTTC. This encodes CASNFGGPGQTQYF.

The J gene is TRBJ2-1, the V gene TRBV6-1; 11 bases are a match to TRBD2. This CDR3 is built from 15 residues. Germline CDR1 and CDR2: MNHNS and SASEGT. V lost 4 bases and J lost 7; bases outside the gene matches: 6. This chain's CDR3 is CASSVSGRAGNEQFF. CDR3 DNA: TGTGCCAGCAGTGTTAGCGGGAGGGCCGGAAATGAGCAGTTCTTC.

The chain is built from TRBV6-1 and TRBJ2-7, with no clear D. V lost 2 bases and J lost 4, with 9 bases in between. The CDR3 totals 13 residues. Germline V gene sequence: CDR1 MNHNS, CDR2 SASEGT. CDR3 bases: TGTGCCAGCAGTGAAATGCCCGGTTACGAGCAGTACTTC. It encodes CASSEMPGYEQYF.

The chain joins TRBV7-2 to TRBJ1-2; possibly TRBD1 for D (5 bases). The CDR3 is 16 amino acids. Trimming left V 0 bases short and J 4 bases short, with 15 bases between. Per the germline V gene, CDR1 is SGHTA and CDR2 is FQGNSA. The CDR3 loop is CASSLAQAGSGYGYTF. Here the CDR3 DNA reads TGTGCCAGCAGCTTAGCGCAGGCAGGGTCTGGCTATGGCTACACCTTC.

The chain links TRBV28 to TRBJ1-3, with D possibly TRBD1 on 6 matching bases. The length of the CDR3 is 17 residues. Deletions cut 2 bases from V and 4 bases from J, with 18 bases between. The germline CDR1 and CDR2 sequences are MDHEN and SYDVKM. CDR3 sequence (DNA): TGTGCCAGCAGTTTAGAAGCTTGGACAGATACGGGAAACACCATATATTTT. It encodes CASSLEAWTDTGNTIYF.

The rearrangement uses TRBV9 and TRBJ2-7, with D perhaps TRBD1 (6 bases). This CDR3 is 15 amino acids long. V was pared by 4 bases and J by 2 bases, with 16 bases between. Germline-derived CDR1 and CDR2 are SGDLS and YYNGEE. The CDR3 DNA follows: TGTGCCAGCAGCCCTCAGGGGTCTTCTACCTACGAGCAGTACTTC. Its translation: CASSPQGSSTYEQYF.

This clone showed up just a few times. V usage is TRBV27 and J usage is TRBJ2-3; 13 nucleotides agree with TRBD2. Germline CDR1 is MNHEY and CDR2 is SMNVEV (reference sequence). The CDR3 extends over 16 amino acids. The junction had 7 bases not matched to a gene; V was cut back by 0 bases and J by 10 bases. The CDR3 DNA follows: TGTGCCAGCAGTTTATCGCGGACTAGCGGGAGACACGCGCAGTATTTT. This translates into CASSLSRTSGRHAQYF.

This chain links TRBV6-1 with TRBJ2-3; TRBD1 matches at 7 bases. The CDR3 extends over 14 amino acids. Germline V gene data show CDR1 as MNHNS and CDR2 as SASEGT. V trimming: 6 bases; J trimming: 2 bases; junction bases outside the gene matches: 5. The CDR3 sequence is CASRRTGSTDTQYF. DNA of the CDR3: TGTGCCAGCAGGAGGACAGGTTCCACAGATACGCAGTATTTT.

This chain connects TRBV19 to TRBJ2-1; D is perhaps TRBD2 (5 bases). The CDR3 length is 15 residues. Germline lookup yields CDR1 LNHDA and CDR2 SQIVND (reference sequence). V lost 3 bases and J 7 bases, leaving 16 bases between the germline ends. This chain's CDR3 is CASSIQAGRRNEQFF. The CDR3 DNA is TGTGCCAGTAGTATTCAGGCAGGTCGGAGGAATGAGCAGTTCTTC. Full variable domain (rest looked up from reference TRBV19 and TRBJ2-1): DGGITQSPKYLFRKEGQNVTLSCEQNLNHDAMYWYRQDPGQGLRLIYYSQIVNDFQKGDIAEGYSVSREKKESFPLTVTSAQKNPTAFYLCASSIQAGRRNEQFFGPGTRLTVL.

The chain is built from TRBV14 and TRBJ2-1; D is unclear. Trimming cost V 4 bases and J 0 bases, with 10 bases left between them. Germline loops: CDR1 SGHDN, CDR2 FVKESK. This CDR3 comprises 15 residues. CDR3 sequence: CASSRDGYSYNEQFF. The CDR3 DNA reads as TGTGCCAGCAGCCGAGACGGGTACTCCTACAATGAGCAGTTCTTC. Complete variable domain (other parts from reference TRBV14 and TRBJ2-1): EAGVTQFPSHSVIEKGQTVTLRCDPISGHDNLYWYRRVMGKEIKFLLHFVKESKQDESGMPNNRFLAERTGGTYSTLKVQPAELEDSGVYFCASSRDGYSYNEQFFGPGTRLTVL.

The rearrangement joins TRBV27 to TRBJ1-4; TRBD1 agrees at 8 bases. Germline V CDR1 and CDR2: MNHEY, SMNVEV (reference sequence). V was clipped by 2 bases and J by 2 bases; unmatched bases: 7. This CDR3 has 17 amino acids. This chain's CDR3 is CASSLGQGFGTNEKLFF. In DNA form, the CDR3 reads TGTGCCAGCAGTTTAGGACAGGGTTTCGGGACTAATGAAAAACTGTTTTTT.